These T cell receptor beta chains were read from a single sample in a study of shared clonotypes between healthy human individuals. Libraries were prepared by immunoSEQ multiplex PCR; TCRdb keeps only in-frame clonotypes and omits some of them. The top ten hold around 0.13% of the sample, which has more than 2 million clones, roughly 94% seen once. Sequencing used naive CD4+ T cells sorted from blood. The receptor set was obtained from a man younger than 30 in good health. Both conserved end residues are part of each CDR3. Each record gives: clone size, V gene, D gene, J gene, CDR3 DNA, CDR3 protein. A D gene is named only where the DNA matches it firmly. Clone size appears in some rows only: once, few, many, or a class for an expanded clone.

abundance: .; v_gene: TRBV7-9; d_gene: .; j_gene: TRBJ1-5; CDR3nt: TGTGCCAGCAGCTCCGGAGGTGGCAATCAGCCCCAGCATTTT; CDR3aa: CASSSGGGNQPQHF
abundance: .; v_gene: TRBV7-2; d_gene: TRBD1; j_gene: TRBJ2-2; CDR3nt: TGTGCCAGCAGCCCCTGGGGGACAGGGAACACCGGGGAGCTGTTTTTT; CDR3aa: CASSPWGTGNTGELFF
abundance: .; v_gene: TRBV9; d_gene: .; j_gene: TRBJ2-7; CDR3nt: TGTGCCAGCAGCGTAGAGCCCCGAGGTTGGGAGCAGTACTTC; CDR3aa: CASSVEPRGWEQYF
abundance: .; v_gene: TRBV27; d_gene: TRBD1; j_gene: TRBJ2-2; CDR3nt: TGTGCCAGCAGTTTCCCCAAGATACAGGGGGCCGGACCCGGGGAGCTGTTTTTT; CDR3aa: CASSFPKIQGAGPGELFF
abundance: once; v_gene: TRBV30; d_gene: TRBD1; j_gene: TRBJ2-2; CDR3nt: TGTGCCTGGAGCCCAGGGGGCTATCAGGGGGGGGAGCTGTTTTTT; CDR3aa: CAWSPGGYQGGELFF
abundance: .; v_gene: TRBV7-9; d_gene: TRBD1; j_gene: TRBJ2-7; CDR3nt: TGTGCCAGCAGCTTATCTCGGGACAGCTACGAGCAGTACTTC; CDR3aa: CASSLSRDSYEQYF
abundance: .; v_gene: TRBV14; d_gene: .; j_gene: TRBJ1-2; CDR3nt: TGTGCCAGCAGCCGGGACTTAACTAACTATGGCTACACCTTC; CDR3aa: CASSRDLTNYGYTF
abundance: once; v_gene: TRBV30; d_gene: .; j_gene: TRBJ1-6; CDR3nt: TGTGCCTGGAGGCCGTATTATAATTCACCCCTCCACTTT; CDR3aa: CAWRPYYNSPLHF
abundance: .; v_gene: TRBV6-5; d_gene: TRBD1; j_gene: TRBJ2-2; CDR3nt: TGTGCCAGCAGTCTTCAGGGGGCATACACCGGGGAGCTGTTTTTT; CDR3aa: CASSLQGAYTGELFF
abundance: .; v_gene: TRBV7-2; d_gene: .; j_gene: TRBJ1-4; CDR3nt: TGTGCCAGCAGCTTAAGGCAGGGGAATGAAAAACTGTTTTTT; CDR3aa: CASSLRQGNEKLFF
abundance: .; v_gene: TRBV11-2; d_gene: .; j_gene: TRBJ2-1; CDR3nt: TGTGCCAGCAGCCTGAGGCCCGTTGAGCAGTTCTTC; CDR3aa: CASSLRPVEQFF
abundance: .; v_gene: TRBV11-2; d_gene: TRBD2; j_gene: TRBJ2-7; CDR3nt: TGTGCCAGCAGGTTGGGACTAGCGGGAGACGAGCAGTACTTC; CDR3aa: CASRLGLAGDEQYF
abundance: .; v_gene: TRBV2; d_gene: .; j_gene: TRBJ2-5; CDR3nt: TGTGCCAGCAGTGAAACCCTGGGGGGGCTACTCCAAGAGACCCAGTACTTC; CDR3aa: CASSETLGGLLQETQYF
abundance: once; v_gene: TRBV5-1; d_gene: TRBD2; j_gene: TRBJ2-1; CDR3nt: TGCGCCAGCAGCTTCGCGGGAGGGCTGAATGAGCAGTTCTTC; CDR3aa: CASSFAGGLNEQFF
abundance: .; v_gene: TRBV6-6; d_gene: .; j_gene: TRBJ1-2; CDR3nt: TGTGCCAGCAAAAAAGGGGGGGCAGGTAACTATGGCTACACCTTC; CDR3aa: CASKKGGAGNYGYTF
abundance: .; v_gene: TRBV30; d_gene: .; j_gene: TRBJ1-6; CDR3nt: TGTGCCTGGGCGGAAAATTCACCCCTCCACTTT; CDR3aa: CAWAENSPLHF
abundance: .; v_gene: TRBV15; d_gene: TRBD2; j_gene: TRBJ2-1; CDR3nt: TGTGCCACCAGCAGCTTCGGACTAGCGGGATATGAGCAGTTCTTC; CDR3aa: CATSSFGLAGYEQFF
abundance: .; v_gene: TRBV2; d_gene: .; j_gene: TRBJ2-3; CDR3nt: TGTGCCAGCAGCGGCCTCGGTCTCAGCACAGATACGCAGTATTTT; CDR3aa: CASSGLGLSTDTQYF
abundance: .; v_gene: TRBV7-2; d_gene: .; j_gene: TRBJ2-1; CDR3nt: TGTGCCAGCAGCTCGGACCGTTACCACAATGAGCAGTTCTTC; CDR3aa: CASSSDRYHNEQFF
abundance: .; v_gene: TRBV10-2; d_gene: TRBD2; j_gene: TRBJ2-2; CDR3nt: TGCGCCACCCGCCCCGGACTAGCGGGAGATACCGGGGAGCTGTTTTTT; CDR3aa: CATRPGLAGDTGELFF